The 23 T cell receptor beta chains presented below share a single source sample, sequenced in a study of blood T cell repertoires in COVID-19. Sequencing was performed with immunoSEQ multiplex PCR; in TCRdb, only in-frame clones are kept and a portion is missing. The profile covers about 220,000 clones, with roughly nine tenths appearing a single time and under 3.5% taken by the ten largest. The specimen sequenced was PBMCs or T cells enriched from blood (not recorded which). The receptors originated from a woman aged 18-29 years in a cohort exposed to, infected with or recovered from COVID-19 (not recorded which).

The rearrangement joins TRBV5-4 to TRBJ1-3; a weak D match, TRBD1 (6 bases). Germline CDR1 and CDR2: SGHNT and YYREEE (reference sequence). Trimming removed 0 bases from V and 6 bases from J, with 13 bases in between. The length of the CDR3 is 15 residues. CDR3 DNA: TGTGCCAGCAGCTTGGATTCAGGGGTTGAAAACACCATATATTTT. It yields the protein CASSLDSGVENTIYF.

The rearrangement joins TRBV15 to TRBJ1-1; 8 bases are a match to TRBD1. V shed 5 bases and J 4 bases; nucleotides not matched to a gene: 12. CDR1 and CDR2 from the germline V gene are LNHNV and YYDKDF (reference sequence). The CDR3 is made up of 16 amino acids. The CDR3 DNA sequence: TGTGCCACCAGCGCCTCGCCTTCCAGGGGGCCCACTGAAGCTTTCTTT. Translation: CATSASPSRGPTEAFF.

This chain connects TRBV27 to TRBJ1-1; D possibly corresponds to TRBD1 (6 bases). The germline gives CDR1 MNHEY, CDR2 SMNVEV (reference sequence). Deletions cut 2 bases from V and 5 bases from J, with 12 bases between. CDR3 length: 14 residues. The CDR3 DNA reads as TGTGCCAGCAGTTTACAGGGGTTATGGACTGAAGCTTTCTTT. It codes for CASSLQGLWTEAFF.

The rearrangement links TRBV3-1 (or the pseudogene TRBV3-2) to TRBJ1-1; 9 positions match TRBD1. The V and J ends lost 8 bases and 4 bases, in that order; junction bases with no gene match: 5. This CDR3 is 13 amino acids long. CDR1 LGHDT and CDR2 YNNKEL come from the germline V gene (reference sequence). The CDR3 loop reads CASHVTGGTEAFF. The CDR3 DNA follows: TGTGCCAGCCATGTGACAGGGGGCACTGAAGCTTTCTTT.

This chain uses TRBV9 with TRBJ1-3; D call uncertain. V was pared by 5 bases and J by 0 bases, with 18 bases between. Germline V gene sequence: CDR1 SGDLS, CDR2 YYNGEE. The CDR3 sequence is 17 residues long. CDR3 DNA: TGTGCCAGCAGTCCAGCCGCTAGAGCAGACTCTGGAAACACCATATATTTT. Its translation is CASSPAARADSGNTIYF.

CDR3 protein: CASTPPGGRSQPQHF. The CDR3 coding sequence is TGTGCCAGCACTCCCCCGGGGGGAAGGAGTCAGCCCCAGCATTTT. The chain carries TRBV2 and TRBJ1-5; TRBD1 is a possible D gene (5 bases). Trimming stripped 7 bases from V and 6 bases from J, with 19 bases between. The germline V gene encodes CDR1 SNHLY and CDR2 FYNNEI. This CDR3 is 15 amino acids long.

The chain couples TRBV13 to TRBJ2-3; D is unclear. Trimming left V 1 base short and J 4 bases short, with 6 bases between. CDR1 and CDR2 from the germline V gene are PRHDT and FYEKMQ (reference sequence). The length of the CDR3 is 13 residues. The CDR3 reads CASSLESSDTQYF. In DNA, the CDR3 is TGTGCCAGCAGCTTAGAATCCTCAGATACGCAGTATTTT.

CDR3 amino acids: CASSLRSTGLQGNTIYF. The CDR3 nucleotides are TGTGCCAGCTCACTTAGATCTACAGGTCTCCAGGGAAACACCATATATTTT. The V and J genes are TRBV18 and TRBJ1-3; tentatively, D is TRBD1 (5 bases). The CDR3 runs to 17 residues. The germline V gene encodes CDR1 KGHSH and CDR2 LQKENI. V lost 4 bases and J 4 bases, leaving 20 bases between the germline ends.

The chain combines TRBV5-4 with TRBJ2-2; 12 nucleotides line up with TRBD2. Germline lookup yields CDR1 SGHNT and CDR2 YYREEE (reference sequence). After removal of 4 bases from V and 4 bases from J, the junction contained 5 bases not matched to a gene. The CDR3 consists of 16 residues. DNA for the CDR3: TGTGCCAGCAGCATGGGGACTAGCGGGCTCACCGGGGAGCTGTTTTTT. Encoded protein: CASSMGTSGLTGELFF.

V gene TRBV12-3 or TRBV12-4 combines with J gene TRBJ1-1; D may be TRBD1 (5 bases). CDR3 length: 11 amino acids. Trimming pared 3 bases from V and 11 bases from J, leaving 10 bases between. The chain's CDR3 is CASSLGRGAFF. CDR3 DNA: TGTGCCAGCAGTTTGGGGCGAGGTGCTTTCTTT.

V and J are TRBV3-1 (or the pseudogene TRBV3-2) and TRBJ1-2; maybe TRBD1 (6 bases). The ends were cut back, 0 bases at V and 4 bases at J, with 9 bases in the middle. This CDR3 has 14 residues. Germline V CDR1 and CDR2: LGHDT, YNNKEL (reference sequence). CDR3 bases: TGTGCCAGCAGCCAAGACCGGACAGTCTATGGCTACACCTTC. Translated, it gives CASSQDRTVYGYTF.

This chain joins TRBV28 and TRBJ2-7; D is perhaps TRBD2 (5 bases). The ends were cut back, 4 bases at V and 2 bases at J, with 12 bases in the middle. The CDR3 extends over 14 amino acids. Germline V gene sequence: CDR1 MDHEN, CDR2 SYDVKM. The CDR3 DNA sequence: TGTGCCAGCAGTTCCAACCGGGGAACCTACGAGCAGTACTTC. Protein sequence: CASSSNRGTYEQYF.

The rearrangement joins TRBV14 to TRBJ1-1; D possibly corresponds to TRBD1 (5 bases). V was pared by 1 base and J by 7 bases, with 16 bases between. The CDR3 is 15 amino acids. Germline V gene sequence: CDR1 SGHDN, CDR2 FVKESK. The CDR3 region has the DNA TGTGCCAGCAGCCAAGTTTACCCACAGGTTGGTGAAGCTTTCTTT. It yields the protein CASSQVYPQVGEAFF.

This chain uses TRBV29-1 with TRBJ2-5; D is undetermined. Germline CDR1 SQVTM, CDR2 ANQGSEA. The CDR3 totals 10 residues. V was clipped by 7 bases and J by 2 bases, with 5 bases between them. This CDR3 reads CSALQETQYF. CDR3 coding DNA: TGCAGCGCCTTGCAAGAGACCCAGTACTTC.

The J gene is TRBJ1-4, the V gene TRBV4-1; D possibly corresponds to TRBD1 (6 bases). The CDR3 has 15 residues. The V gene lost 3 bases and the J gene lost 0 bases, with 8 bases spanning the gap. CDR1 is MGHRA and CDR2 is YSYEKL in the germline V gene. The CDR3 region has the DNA TGCGCCAGCAGCCAGGACAGTGCAACTAATGAAAAACTGTTTTTT. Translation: CASSQDSATNEKLFF.

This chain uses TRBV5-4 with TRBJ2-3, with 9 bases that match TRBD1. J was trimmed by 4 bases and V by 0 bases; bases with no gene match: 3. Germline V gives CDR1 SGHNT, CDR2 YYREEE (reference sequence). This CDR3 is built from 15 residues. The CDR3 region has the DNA TGTGCCAGCAGCTTGGACAGGGGGCGTGCAGATACGCAGTATTTT. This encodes CASSLDRGRADTQYF.

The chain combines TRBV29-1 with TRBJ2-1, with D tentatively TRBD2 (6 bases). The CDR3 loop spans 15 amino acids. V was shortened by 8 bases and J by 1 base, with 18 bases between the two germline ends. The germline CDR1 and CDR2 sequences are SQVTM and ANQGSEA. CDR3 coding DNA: TGCAGCATCTCGGGGGAGAAGGGGTCCTACAATGAGCAGTTCTTC. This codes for CSISGEKGSYNEQFF.

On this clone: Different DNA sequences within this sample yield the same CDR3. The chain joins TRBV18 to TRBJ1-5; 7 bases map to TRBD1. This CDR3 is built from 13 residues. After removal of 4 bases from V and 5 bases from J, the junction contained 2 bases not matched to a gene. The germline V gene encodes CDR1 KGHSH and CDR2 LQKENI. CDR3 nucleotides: TGTGCCAGCTCACAAGGGGGCGATCAGCCCCAGCATTTT. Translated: CASSQGGDQPQHF.

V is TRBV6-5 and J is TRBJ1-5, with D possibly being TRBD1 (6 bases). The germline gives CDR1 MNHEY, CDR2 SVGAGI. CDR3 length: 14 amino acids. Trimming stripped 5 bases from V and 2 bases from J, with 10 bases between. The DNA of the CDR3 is TGTGCCAGCAGTCAACAGGGAGGCAATCAGCCCCAGCATTTT. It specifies CASSQQGGNQPQHF.

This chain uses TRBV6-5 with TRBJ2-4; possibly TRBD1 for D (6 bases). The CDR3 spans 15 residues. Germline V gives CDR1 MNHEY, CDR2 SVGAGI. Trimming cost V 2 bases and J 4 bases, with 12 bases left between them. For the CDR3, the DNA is TGTGCCAGCAGTTACGGTCCAGGGGAAAAAAACATTCAGTACTTC. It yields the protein CASSYGPGEKNIQYF.

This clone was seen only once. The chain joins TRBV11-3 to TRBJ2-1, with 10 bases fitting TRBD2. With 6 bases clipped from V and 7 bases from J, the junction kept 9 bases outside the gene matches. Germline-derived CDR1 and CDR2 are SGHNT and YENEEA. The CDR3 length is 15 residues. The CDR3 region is CASSLSGGAFNEQFF. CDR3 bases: TGTGCCAGCAGTTTAAGCGGGGGGGCCTTTAATGAGCAGTTCTTC.

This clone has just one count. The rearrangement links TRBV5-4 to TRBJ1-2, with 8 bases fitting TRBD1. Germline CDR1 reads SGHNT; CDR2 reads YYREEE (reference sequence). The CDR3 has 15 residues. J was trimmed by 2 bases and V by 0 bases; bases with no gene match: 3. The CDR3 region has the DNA TGTGCCAGCAGCTTGGCCGGGACAGGAAACTATGGCTACACCTTC. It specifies CASSLAGTGNYGYTF.

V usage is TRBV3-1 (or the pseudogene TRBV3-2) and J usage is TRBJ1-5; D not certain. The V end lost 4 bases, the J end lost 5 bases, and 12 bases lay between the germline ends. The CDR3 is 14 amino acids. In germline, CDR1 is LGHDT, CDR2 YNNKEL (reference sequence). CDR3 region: CASSPEASHQPQHF. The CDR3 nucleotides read TGTGCCAGCAGCCCAGAGGCCTCACATCAGCCCCAGCATTTT.